The 15 T cell receptor beta chains below come from one sample, sequenced in a study of CD8+ T cells in alopecia areata. Extracted RNA was reverse transcribed, and the resulting cDNA served as sequencing template. Assay: immunoSEQ multiplex PCR; the TCRdb copy retains only in-frame clones and omits some. Among 7,900 or so clones listed, 50% to 60% were seen once. Collection of lesional scalp punch biopsies and peripheral blood was performed in alopecia areata patients. The starting material was skin, obtained at week 0. Source of these receptors: a human donor with alopecia areata.

This clone was counted between two and nine times. The rearrangement links TRBV7-9 to TRBJ1-1; no clear D. The CDR3 totals 15 residues. With 5 bases removed from V and 0 bases from J, the gap between germline ends came to 13 bases. CDR1 SEHNR and CDR2 FQNEAQ come from the germline V gene (reference sequence). The CDR3 loop reads CASSPAQGMNTEAFF. CDR3 sequence (DNA): TGTGCCAGCAGCCCGGCCCAAGGGATGAACACTGAAGCTTTCTTT.

The chain is built from TRBV19 and TRBJ2-2; 9 positions match TRBD2. V lost 7 bases, J lost 5 bases, and 5 bases stayed unmatched. CDR3 length equals 14 residues. In germline, CDR1 is LNHDA, CDR2 SQIVND (reference sequence). Written as DNA, the CDR3 is TGTGCCAGTAAGGGCGGGAGGGAGACCGGGGAGCTGTTTTTT. Translation: CASKGGRETGELFF.

The chain uses TRBV4-1 and TRBJ2-6; D perhaps matches TRBD2 (5 bases). The CDR3 covers 16 residues. Germline lookup yields CDR1 MGHRA and CDR2 YSYEKL. V was pared by 0 bases and J by 0 bases, with 6 bases between. In DNA, the CDR3 is TGCGCCAGCAGCCAAGAAGGGAGCTCTGGGGCCAACGTCCTGACTTTC. Protein product: CASSQEGSSGANVLTF.

Here the CDR3 DNA reads TGCAGTGCGGCGGGACGGGGCGAGCAGTACTTC. Translation: CSAAGRGEQYF. The rearrangement joins TRBV20-1 to TRBJ2-7; possible D gene TRBD2, 6 bases. Germline CDR1 reads DFQATT; CDR2 reads SNEGSKA (reference sequence). V was trimmed by 6 bases and J by 6 bases, leaving 12 bases between them. The CDR3 runs 11 residues.

V usage is TRBV5-1 and J usage is TRBJ1-6; possible D gene TRBD1, 5 bases. In germline, CDR1 is SGHRS, CDR2 YFSETQ. Trimming took off 0 bases at V and 7 bases at J, with 17 bases between the two ends. CDR3 length: 17 residues. The CDR3 spells CASSLGPRDVFNSPLHF. DNA for the CDR3: TGCGCCAGCAGCTTGGGTCCCCGGGACGTATTCAATTCACCCCTCCACTTT. Full variable domain (outside the CDR3, taken from reference TRBV5-1 and TRBJ1-6): KAGVTQTPRYLIKTRGQQVTLSCSPISGHRSVSWYQQTPGQGLQFLFEYFSETQRNKGNFPGRFSGRQFSNSRSEMNVSTLELGDSALYLCASSLGPRDVFNSPLHFGNGTRLTVT.

This clone was recorded a few times. This chain links TRBV6-6 with TRBJ1-1; no firm D call. Per germline, CDR1 MNHNY and CDR2 SVGAGI (reference sequence). The CDR3 spans 12 residues. Trimming removed 5 bases at V and 1 base at J, with 5 bases between. CDR3 protein: CASSKRNTEAFF. CDR3 bases: TGTGCCAGCAGTAAAAGGAACACTGAAGCTTTCTTT.

This rearrangement joins TRBV6-6 to TRBJ1-1; 11 bases map to TRBD1. J was trimmed by 1 base and V by 5 bases; bases with no gene match: 3. CDR1 and CDR2 from the germline V gene are MNHNY and SVGAGI (reference sequence). This CDR3 has 15 amino acids. CDR3 in amino acids: CASSPGQGGNTEAFF. As DNA, the CDR3 is TGTGCCAGCAGTCCGGGACAGGGGGGGAACACTGAAGCTTTCTTT.

The CDR3 DNA is TGTGCCAGTAGTATAAGGGCTGCGTCCTACAATGAGCAGTTCTTC. Translation: CASSIRAASYNEQFF. V gene TRBV19 combines with J gene TRBJ2-1; D gene uncertain. CDR1 and CDR2 (germline): LNHDA, SQIVND (reference sequence). This CDR3 region has 15 residues. V lost 2 bases and J 1 base, leaving 9 bases between the germline ends.

The CDR3: CASSLPQGLAGGTDTQYF. The CDR3 DNA reads as TGTGCCAGCAGCTTGCCCCAGGGACTAGCGGGAGGCACAGATACGCAGTATTTT. The chain is built from TRBV7-9 and TRBJ2-3; 14 nucleotides match TRBD2. V dropped 3 bases and J dropped 1; count of bases not matched to a gene: 6. The CDR3 has 18 amino acids. CDR1 and CDR2 (germline): SEHNR, FQNEAQ (reference sequence).

This clone was recorded once. The chain is built from TRBV28 and TRBJ2-5; no firm D call. The J call may be faulty, since TRBJ2-7 better matches the DNA end. The CDR3 runs to 15 residues. Germline CDR1 and CDR2: MDHEN and SYDVKM. Here the CDR3 reads CATTEYGGKSYEQYF. CDR3 nucleotide sequence: TGTGCCACCACCGAGTACGGCGGAAAGAGCTACGAGCAGTACTTC.

The V call is TRBV7-9, the J call TRBJ2-1, with 9 bases lining up with TRBD1. The V segment lost 4 bases and the J segment 5 bases; nucleotides outside the gene matches: 9. The CDR3 is 16 residues long. CDR1 and CDR2 (germline): SEHNR, FQNEAQ (reference sequence). The CDR3 DNA reads as TGTGCCAGCAGCTCTAAGGGACAGGGAGGGGACAATGAGCAGTTCTTC. It encodes CASSSKGQGGDNEQFF.

The gene calls are TRBV18 and TRBJ2-5; 12 bases map to TRBD2. Germline values: CDR1 KGHSH, CDR2 LQKENI. CDR3 length: 20 residues. The ends lost 3 bases at V and 2 bases at J; junction bases unmatched: 16. CDR3: CASSPAQLAGGRYEQETQYF. The CDR3 region has the DNA TGTGCCAGCTCACCTGCCCAACTAGCGGGAGGCCGATATGAACAAGAGACCCAGTACTTC.

The rearrangement uses TRBV4-2 and TRBJ2-7, with 9 bases aligning to TRBD2. The germline CDR1 and CDR2 sequences are LGHNA and YNFKEQ. The length of the CDR3 is 17 residues. V was clipped by 5 bases and J by 4 bases; unmatched bases: 15. CDR3 protein: CASSDSSSGRRSYEQYF. DNA of the CDR3: TGTGCCAGCAGCGACAGCAGTAGCGGGAGAAGGTCGTACGAGCAGTACTTC.

The V and J genes are TRBV9 and TRBJ2-3; D gene unclear. The CDR3 is 12 amino acids. V was pared by 4 bases and J by 3 bases, with 6 bases between. CDR1 and CDR2 from the germline V gene are SGDLS and YYNGEE. The CDR3 DNA reads TGTGCCAGCAGCTCCGGTACAGATACGCAGTATTTT. It specifies CASSSGTDTQYF.

Note on this clone: A far larger clone is one nucleotide away, so this likely arose from a read error. CDR3 in amino acids: CASSFETPTYNEQYF. The CDR3 nucleotides read TGTGCCAGCAGCTTCGAGACGCCGACCTACAATGAGCAGTACTTC. The chain links TRBV11-2 to TRBJ2-7; D call uncertain. V was pared by 3 bases and J by 7 bases, with 19 bases between. This CDR3 has 15 amino acids. Germline CDR1 and CDR2: SGHAT and FQNNGV. The full variable domain, rest sourced from reference TRBV11-2 and TRBJ2-7, is EAGVAQSPRYKIIEKRQSVAFWCNPISGHATLYWYQQILGQGPKLLIQFQNNGVVDDSQLPKDRFSAERLKGVDSTLKIQPAKLEDSAVYLCASSFETPTYNEQYFGPGTRLTVT.